This T cell receptor (beta chain) was identified during a study of PD-1 and CTLA-4 blockade in melanoma. Germline CDR1 is MDHEN and CDR2 is SYDVKM. J lost 5 bases, V lost 4 bases, and 6 bases had no gene match. The CDR3 contains 14 residues. Some clones are missing from TCRdb's copy, which holds only in-frame ones; the method was immunoSEQ multiplex PCR. In the table there are 32,000 or so clones, roughly nine tenths of which are singletons. The specimen was CD8+ T cells from peripheral blood, collected before anti-PD-1 treatment. The origin of this receptor is a human donor with melanoma. The chain joins TRBV28 to TRBJ2-5; 8 nucleotides line up with TRBD2. The CDR3, as DNA: TGTGCCAGCAGTTCGAGCGGGAGTGGGGAGACCCAGTACTTC. Amino acid sequence: CASSSSGSGETQYF.